This T cell receptor beta chain is from a study of Graves' ophthalmopathy and Graves' hyperthyroidism. At the level of the study: Samples of peripheral blood were obtained at initial diagnosis, prior to treatment of any kind. Points from the study as a whole: At around 70% sensitivity and roughly 72% specificity, the model predicted progression of the ophthalmopathy.

Where ophthalmopathy was present, donors had moderate-to-severe activity, CAS ≥3, NOSPECS ≥4 and duration under 3 months. The authors isolated PBMCs from about 10 ml of fresh peripheral blood. Note on this clonotype: Its antigen is unknown.

V trimming: 0 bases; J trimming: 1 base; junction bases outside the gene matches: 11. Per the germline V gene, CDR1 is DFQATT and CDR2 is SNEGSKA (reference sequence). CDR3 length: 17 amino acids. RNA transcripts yielded amplified TCR beta CDR3 regions. An initial RT-PCR round employing HTBI primers preceded a second-round multiplex PCR. TCRdb called the multiplex PCR reads again in MiXCR, with one record for every CDR3 protein. The table lists approximately 640,000 distinct CDR3 sequences, under 50% of them singletons. This chain joins TRBV20-1 and TRBJ1-1, with TRBD1 matching 7 bases. Input material: peripheral blood. This receptor was identified in an adult man with Graves' ophthalmopathy. The CDR3 protein is CSARDWGTGTENTEAFF. The DNA of the CDR3 is TGCAGTGCTAGAGATTGGGGGACCGGGACAGAGAACACTGAAGCTTTCTTT.